What follows are 28 T cell receptor beta chains derived from one specimen sequenced in a study of blood T cell repertoires in COVID-19. Repertoires were generated with immunoSEQ multiplex PCR, while TCRdb's copy carries only in-frame clones and drops some. The repertoire includes 150,000 to 200,000 clones, roughly 88% of them detected once, and roughly 4% sits in the top ten. Material: peripheral blood. These receptors all come from a woman aged 25 to 45 with acute or convalescent COVID-19.

This sequence joins TRBV11-3 and TRBJ1-1; the D is unclear. Per germline, CDR1 SGHNT and CDR2 YENEEA. The CDR3 runs to 13 residues. Trimming left V 7 bases short and J 1 base short, with 10 bases between. As DNA, the CDR3 is TGTGCCAGCAAACGCTCCGGGAACACTGAAGCTTTCTTT. It codes for CASKRSGNTEAFF.

The gene calls are TRBV19 and TRBJ2-1, with D possibly matching TRBD1 (5 bases). From germline, CDR1 is LNHDA and CDR2 SQIVND (reference sequence). The germline V and J ends were trimmed by 4 bases and 6 bases, with 10 bases remaining between them. CDR3 length: 13 amino acids. In DNA form, the CDR3 reads TGTGCCAGTAGTACCCGACAGTTCAATGAGCAGTTCTTC. Translated: CASSTRQFNEQFF.

The sample holds a few counts of this clone. This chain joins TRBV19 and TRBJ2-7, with D uncertain. V lost 8 bases, J lost 4 bases, and 15 bases lay in between. Per germline, CDR1 LNHDA and CDR2 SQIVND (reference sequence). This CDR3 region has 13 residues. The CDR3 spells CASASQRSYEQYF. The CDR3 coding sequence is TGTGCCAGTGCGTCCCAGAGGTCTTACGAGCAGTACTTC.

The genes are TRBV5-4 and TRBJ1-4; a weak D match, TRBD1 (5 bases). The germline gives CDR1 SGHNT, CDR2 YYREEE (reference sequence). Trimming cost V 0 bases and J 0 bases, with 9 bases left between them. The CDR3 has 16 amino acids. This CDR3 reads CASSLGQGSTNEKLFF. CDR3 DNA: TGTGCCAGCAGCTTGGGGCAGGGATCAACTAATGAAAAACTGTTTTTT.

CDR3 in amino acids: CASSPPGTGGQETQYF. CDR3 nucleotides: TGTGCCAGCTCACCACCTGGGACAGGGGGCCAAGAGACCCAGTACTTC. The rearrangement uses TRBV18 and TRBJ2-5, with 11 bases identical to TRBD1. V lost 0 bases to trimming and J lost 1 base; unmatched junction nucleotides: 1. The CDR3 is 16 residues long. CDR1 and CDR2 from the germline V gene are KGHSH and LQKENI.

The chain employs TRBV19 and TRBJ1-4, with TRBD1 identical over 8 bases. This CDR3 spans 15 amino acids. The V and J ends lost 5 bases and 7 bases, in that order; junction bases with no gene match: 9. Germline V gene lookup returns CDR1 LNHDA and CDR2 SQIVND (reference sequence). The DNA for the CDR3 is TGTGCCAGTAGTCAACGAGGAGGGACAGGTGAAAAACTGTTTTTT. It translates to CASSQRGGTGEKLFF.

This clone was seen more than once but under ten times. V usage is TRBV5-1 and J usage is TRBJ2-1; D is undetermined. The CDR3 has 12 residues. Germline V gene sequence: CDR1 SGHRS, CDR2 YFSETQ. With 4 bases removed from V and 10 bases from J, the gap between germline ends came to 12 bases. The CDR3 sequence is CASSPDSLEQFF. CDR3 in DNA: TGCGCCAGCAGCCCCGACTCCTTGGAGCAGTTCTTC.

CDR3 residues: CASSYTTGNSNQPQHF. The DNA for the CDR3 is TGTGCCAGTAGTTATACGACAGGTAACAGCAATCAGCCCCAGCATTTT. The chain is built from TRBV19 and TRBJ1-5; a weak D match, TRBD1 (6 bases). The CDR3 sequence is 16 residues long. Germline V gene lookup returns CDR1 LNHDA and CDR2 SQIVND (reference sequence). The V end was cut by 5 bases, the J end by 1 base, with 15 bases between.

The chain combines TRBV4-2 with TRBJ2-7; D might be TRBD1 (7 bases). V shed 4 bases and J shed 3 bases, with 10 bases lying between them. The CDR3 is 13 residues long. The V gene's germline CDR1 is LGHNA and CDR2 YNFKEQ. As DNA, the CDR3 is TGTGCCAGCAGCCCCAGGGGGGTCTACGAGCAGTACTTC. As protein: CASSPRGVYEQYF.

V usage is TRBV6-5 and J usage is TRBJ1-3; D uncertain. With 8 bases removed from V and 9 bases from J, the gap between germline ends came to 11 bases. The CDR3 runs 11 residues. The germline CDR1 and CDR2 sequences are MNHEY and SVGAGI. The CDR3 spells CASYYEGTIYF. CDR3 bases: TGTGCCAGCTATTACGAGGGCACCATATATTTT.

The V and J genes are TRBV29-1 and TRBJ1-1, with 7 bases lining up with TRBD1. The CDR3 extends over 12 amino acids. Germline CDR1 SQVTM, CDR2 ANQGSEA. After removal of 4 bases from V and 1 base from J, the junction contained 0 bases not matched to a gene. In DNA, the CDR3 is TGCAGCGTTGGGGACAGGAACACTGAAGCTTTCTTT. Translated: CSVGDRNTEAFF.

V gene TRBV5-1 combines with J gene TRBJ1-1; D is unresolved. CDR3 size: 13 residues. The V gene lost 2 bases and the J gene lost 13 bases, with 18 bases spanning the gap. Germline V gives CDR1 SGHRS, CDR2 YFSETQ. The CDR3 DNA reads TGCGCCAGCAGCTTCCTGGTCGAGAGTGAGGGTTTCTTT. Its protein product is CASSFLVESEGFF.

The chain carries TRBV28 and TRBJ1-1; D might be TRBD1 (6 bases). The CDR3 runs 15 residues. V lost 2 bases and J 1 base, leaving 11 bases between the germline ends. Germline-derived CDR1 and CDR2 are MDHEN and SYDVKM. The CDR3 DNA follows: TGTGCCAGCAGTTTAGAGTCAGGGGCGAACACTGAAGCTTTCTTT. Translated, it gives CASSLESGANTEAFF. Full variable domain (outside the CDR3, taken from reference TRBV28 and TRBJ1-1): DVKVTQSSRYLVKRTGEKVFLECVQDMDHENMFWYRQDPGLGLRLIYFSYDVKMKEKGDIPEGYSVSREKKERFSLILESASTNQTSMYLCASSLESGANTEAFFGQGTRLTVV.

The rearrangement links TRBV15 to TRBJ1-4; D is perhaps TRBD1 (5 bases). Germline V gives CDR1 LNHNV, CDR2 YYDKDF (reference sequence). V was cut by 8 bases and J by 7 bases, with 11 bases left in between. The CDR3 is 12 amino acids. In nucleotides, the CDR3 is TGTGCCACCGGGACTAGTGGTGAAAAACTGTTTTTT. Encoded protein: CATGTSGEKLFF. Full variable domain (remainder filled in from reference TRBV15 and TRBJ1-4): DAMVIQNPRYQVTQFGKPVTLSCSQTLNHNVMYWYQQKSSQAPKLLFHYYDKDFNNEADTPDNFQSRRPNTSFCFLDIRSPGLGDTAMYLCATGTSGEKLFFGSGTQLSVL.

This clone was counted only a few times. V usage is TRBV3-1 (or the pseudogene TRBV3-2) and J usage is TRBJ2-7; D may be TRBD2 (6 bases). Trimming removed 4 bases from V and 4 bases from J, with 11 bases in between. This CDR3 region has 13 residues. Germline-derived CDR1 and CDR2 are LGHDT and YNNKEL (reference sequence). The CDR3 here is CASSRRADYEQYF. In nucleotides, the CDR3 is TGTGCCAGCAGCCGGAGGGCCGATTACGAGCAGTACTTC.

V and J are TRBV15 and TRBJ2-5, with TRBD2 identical over 9 bases. CDR1 and CDR2 from the germline V gene are LNHNV and YYDKDF (reference sequence). The V segment lost 0 bases and the J segment 4 bases; nucleotides outside the gene matches: 3. CDR3 length: 15 residues. The CDR3, as DNA: TGTGCCACCAGCAGAGACGCTAGCGGGATAGAGACCCAGTACTTC. It yields the protein CATSRDASGIETQYF.

This rearrangement joins TRBV28 to TRBJ1-1; D gene ambiguous. Germline CDR1 and CDR2: MDHEN and SYDVKM. The CDR3 consists of 14 residues. The V end was cut by 3 bases, the J end by 1 base, with 9 bases between. The CDR3, as DNA: TGTGCCAGCAGTTTGTGGCAGGAGAACACTGAAGCTTTCTTT. It encodes CASSLWQENTEAFF. The full variable domain, completed using reference TRBV28 and TRBJ1-1, is DVKVTQSSRYLVKRTGEKVFLECVQDMDHENMFWYRQDPGLGLRLIYFSYDVKMKEKGDIPEGYSVSREKKERFSLILESASTNQTSMYLCASSLWQENTEAFFGQGTRLTVV.

The chain links TRBV7-8 to TRBJ1-4; D is ambiguous. Between the trimmed V and J ends, which lost 4 bases and 5 bases, there was a span of 11 bases. Germline loops: CDR1 SGHVS, CDR2 FQNEAQ. This CDR3 spans 14 amino acids. The CDR3 DNA sequence: TGTGCCAGCAGCTACCCGACTCAGAATGAAAAACTGTTTTTT. Translating gives CASSYPTQNEKLFF.

The chain couples TRBV10-2 to TRBJ1-6, with TRBD1 as a possible D gene (5 bases). Trimming removed 1 base from V and 9 bases from J, with 13 bases in between. Germline-derived CDR1 and CDR2 are WSHSY and SAAADI. The CDR3 spans 15 residues. Written as DNA, the CDR3 is TGCGCCAGCAGTGAGTTTCAGGACACTCCTTCACCCCTCCACTTT. It codes for CASSEFQDTPSPLHF.

The chain carries TRBV30 and TRBJ2-5; no clear D gene. This CDR3 has 15 amino acids. The germline CDR1 and CDR2 sequences are GTSNPN and SVGIG (reference sequence). V gave up 0 bases and J gave up 0 bases, with 11 bases separating them. CDR3 in amino acids: CAWSVHKMYQETQYF. The DNA of the CDR3 is TGTGCCTGGAGTGTACACAAGATGTACCAAGAGACCCAGTACTTC.

The V and J genes are TRBV27 and TRBJ2-1; tentative D call: TRBD1 (6 bases). The CDR3 loop spans 14 amino acids. Deletions cut 3 bases from V and 5 bases from J, with 11 bases between. CDR1 MNHEY and CDR2 SMNVEV come from the germline V gene (reference sequence). DNA of the CDR3: TGTGCCAGCAGTTTGAACAGGGACCACAATGAGCAGTTCTTC. Translation: CASSLNRDHNEQFF.

This chain links TRBV6-6 with TRBJ2-7, with D unclear. The CDR3 runs to 13 residues. Deletions cut 0 bases from V and 6 bases from J, with 9 bases between. Germline V gene lookup returns CDR1 MNHNY and CDR2 SVGAGI (reference sequence). The CDR3 nucleotides are TGTGCCAGCAGTTACTCGACGGAGCGCGAGCAGTACTTC. This codes for CASSYSTEREQYF.

The rearrangement uses TRBV2 and TRBJ2-7; 10 bases align to TRBD2. CDR3 length: 14 residues. Germline V gene lookup returns CDR1 SNHLY and CDR2 FYNNEI. Losses at the gene ends were 6 bases for V and 7 bases for J; bases not matched to a gene: 9. The CDR3 loop is CASSSIAGGGEQYF. The CDR3 DNA follows: TGTGCCAGCAGCAGCATAGCGGGAGGAGGGGAGCAGTACTTC.

This rearrangement joins TRBV10-3 to TRBJ2-5; 7 nucleotides agree with TRBD2. Germline CDR1 reads ENHRY; CDR2 reads SYGVKD. This CDR3 spans 13 amino acids. V gave up 6 bases and J gave up 3 bases; unmatched junction bases: 4. The CDR3 reads CAIREGGEETQYF. DNA for the CDR3: TGTGCCATCAGGGAGGGAGGGGAAGAGACCCAGTACTTC.

The table lists this clone with a count of one. V and J are TRBV13 and TRBJ2-7, with a possible D match to TRBD2 (5 bases). CDR3 length: 12 amino acids. Germline CDR1 is PRHDT and CDR2 is FYEKMQ (reference sequence). The ends were cut back, 5 bases at V and 3 bases at J, with 8 bases in the middle. CDR3 loop: CASSRGLYEQYF. DNA of the CDR3: TGTGCCAGCAGCCGCGGGCTCTACGAGCAGTACTTC.

The chain combines TRBV6-1 with TRBJ2-2, with D perhaps TRBD2 (5 bases). V was pared by 2 bases and J by 5 bases, with 12 bases between. This CDR3 has 15 amino acids. The V gene's germline CDR1 is MNHNS and CDR2 SASEGT. The CDR3 bases are TGTGCCAGCAGTGAACTCCCAGCGGCGACCGGGGAGCTGTTTTTT. Its translation: CASSELPAATGELFF.

This clone has ten or more counts. The chain couples TRBV5-1 to TRBJ1-1, with D possibly TRBD1 on 6 matching bases. This CDR3 region has 17 residues. V dropped 4 bases and J dropped 1 base, with 20 bases sitting between them. CDR1 and CDR2 from the germline V gene are SGHRS and YFSETQ. CDR3 coding DNA: TGCGCCAGCAGCCCCCGCCTTACAGGGATTCCGAACACTGAAGCTTTCTTT. The encoded protein is CASSPRLTGIPNTEAFF.

The chain employs TRBV2 and TRBJ1-1; 8 bases map to TRBD1. V lost 2 bases and J lost 1; bases outside the gene matches: 3. Germline V gene data show CDR1 as SNHLY and CDR2 as FYNNEI. The CDR3 contains 15 residues. CDR3 bases: TGTGCCAGCAGTGAACAGGGGACAGGGAACACTGAAGCTTTCTTT. It translates to CASSEQGTGNTEAFF.